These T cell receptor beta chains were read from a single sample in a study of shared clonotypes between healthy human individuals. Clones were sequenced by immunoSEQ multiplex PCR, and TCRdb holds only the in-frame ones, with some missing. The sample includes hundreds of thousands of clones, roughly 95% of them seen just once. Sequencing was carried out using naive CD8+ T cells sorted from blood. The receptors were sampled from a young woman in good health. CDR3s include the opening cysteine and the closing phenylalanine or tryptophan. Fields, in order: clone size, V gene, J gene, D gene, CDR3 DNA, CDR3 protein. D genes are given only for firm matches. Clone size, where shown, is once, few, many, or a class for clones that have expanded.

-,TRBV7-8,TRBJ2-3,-,TGTGCCAGCAGCTTAGCGTCTCGGGGAGGAGGCGCAGATACGCAGTATTTT,CASSLASRGGGADTQYF
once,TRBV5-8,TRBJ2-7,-,TGTGCCAGCAGCAGGCAGGGGACCCCGGAGTACTTC,CASSRQGTPEYF
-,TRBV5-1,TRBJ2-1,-,TGCGCCAGCAGCTTGGATCTTATGACTCCTGAGCAGTTCTTC,CASSLDLMTPEQFF
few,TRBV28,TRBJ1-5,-,TGTGCCAGCAGTCCCCTCCGGGGTAGCAATCAGCCCCAGCATTTT,CASSPLRGSNQPQHF
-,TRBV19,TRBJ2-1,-,TGTGCCAGTAGCGTACTAAGCAATGAGCAGTTCTTC,CASSVLSNEQFF
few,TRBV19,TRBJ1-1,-,TGTGCCAGTAGAGAGAGCAGTTTCATGAACACTGAAGCTTTCTTT,CASRESSFMNTEAFF
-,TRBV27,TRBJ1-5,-,TGTGCCAGCAAAGCAGGGGAGGGGAGCAATCAGCCCCAGCATTTT,CASKAGEGSNQPQHF
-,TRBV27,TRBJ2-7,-,TGTGCCAGCAGCCCTGGACTCCCTACCTACGAGCAGTACTTC,CASSPGLPTYEQYF
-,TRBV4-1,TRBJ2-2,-,TGCGCCAGCAGCCCCCACGGGCTCTACACCGGGGAGCTGTTTTTT,CASSPHGLYTGELFF
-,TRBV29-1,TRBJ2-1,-,TGCAGCGTTCAGACAGGGGAGGGCCACAATGAGCAGTTCTTC,CSVQTGEGHNEQFF
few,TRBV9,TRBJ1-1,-,TGTGCCAGCAGCGTAGCGAGCATGCCTGAAGCTTTCTTT,CASSVASMPEAFF
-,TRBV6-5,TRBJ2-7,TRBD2,TGTGCCAGCAGGAAAGGGCGGGAGGGTTCCTACGAGCAGTACTTC,CASRKGREGSYEQYF
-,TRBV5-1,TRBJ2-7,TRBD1,TGCGCCAGCAGCCCCTGGACAGGGGGGAATGAGCAGTACTTC,CASSPWTGGNEQYF
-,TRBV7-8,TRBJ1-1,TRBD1,TGTGCCAGCAGTTACGCCGGGACAGCGAACACTGAAGCTTTCTTT,CASSYAGTANTEAFF
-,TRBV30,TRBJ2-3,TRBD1,TGTGCCTGGAGCCGGACAGGGGGAACAGATACGCAGTATTTT,CAWSRTGGTDTQYF
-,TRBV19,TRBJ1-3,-,TGTGCCAGTAGTATGGCCCCGACGGGAGTCTCTGGAAACACCATATATTTT,CASSMAPTGVSGNTIYF
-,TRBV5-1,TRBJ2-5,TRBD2,TGCGCCAGCAGCGACTTCAGACTAGCGGGAGAAGAGACCCAGTACTTC,CASSDFRLAGEETQYF
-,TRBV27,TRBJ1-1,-,TGTGCCAGCAGAAGGAGTAACACTGAAGCTTTCTTT,CASRRSNTEAFF